This T cell receptor beta chain was identified in a study of response to subunit inactivated influenza vaccine. TCRdb re-called the RT-PCR reads with MiXCR, one entry per CDR3 protein. The sample lists hundreds of thousands of distinct CDR3 sequences, 13% to 15% seen once, with 7.5% to 9% in the top ten. General study findings and limits: It was suggested by the authors that few new T cells are recruited by each seasonal influenza vaccination.

About this clonotype itself: Its specificity is unknown.

The CDR3 consists of 16 residues. CDR1 KGHDR and CDR2 SFDVKD come from the germline V gene. The V end was cut by 3 bases, the J end by 0 bases, with 11 bases between. This sample comprised PBMCs from blood, obtained approximately 15 days before vaccination. V and J are TRBV24-1 and TRBJ1-5; D might be TRBD1 (6 bases). The TCR comes from a man aged 50 to 59 who received an inactivated influenza vaccine. CDR3: CATSDHRQASNQPQHF. The CDR3 nucleotides read TGTGCCACCAGTGATCACAGACAGGCTAGCAATCAGCCCCAGCATTTT.